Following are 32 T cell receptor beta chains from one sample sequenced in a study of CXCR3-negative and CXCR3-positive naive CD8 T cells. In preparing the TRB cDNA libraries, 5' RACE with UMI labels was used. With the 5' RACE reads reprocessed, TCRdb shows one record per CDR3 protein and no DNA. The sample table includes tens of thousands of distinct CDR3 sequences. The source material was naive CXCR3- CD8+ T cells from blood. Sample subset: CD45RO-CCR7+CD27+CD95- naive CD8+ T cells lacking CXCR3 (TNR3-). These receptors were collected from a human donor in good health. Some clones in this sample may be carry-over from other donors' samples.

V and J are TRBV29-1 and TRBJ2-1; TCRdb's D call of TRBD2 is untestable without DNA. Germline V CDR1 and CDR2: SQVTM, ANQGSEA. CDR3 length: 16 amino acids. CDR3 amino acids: CSVEVAGRSSYNEQFF.

CDR3 sequence reads: CSAPRGGVEAFF. The chain has TRBV20-1 and TRBJ1-1; TCRdb gives TRBD1 as the D gene, but with no DNA this cannot be confirmed. The CDR3 runs to 12 residues. Germline V gene sequence: CDR1 DFQATT, CDR2 SNEGSKA (reference sequence).

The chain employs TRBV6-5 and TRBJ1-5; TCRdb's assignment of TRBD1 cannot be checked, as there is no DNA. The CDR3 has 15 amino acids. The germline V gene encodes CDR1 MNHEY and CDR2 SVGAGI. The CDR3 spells CASSTDRAPNQPQHF.

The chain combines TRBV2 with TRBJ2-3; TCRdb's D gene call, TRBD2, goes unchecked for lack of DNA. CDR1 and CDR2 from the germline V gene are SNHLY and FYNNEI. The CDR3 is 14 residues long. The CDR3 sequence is CASIGSVGTDTRYF.

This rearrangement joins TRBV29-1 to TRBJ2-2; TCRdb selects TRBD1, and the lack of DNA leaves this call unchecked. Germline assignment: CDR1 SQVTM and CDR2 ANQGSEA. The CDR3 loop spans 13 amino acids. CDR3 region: CSVDRGNTGELFF.

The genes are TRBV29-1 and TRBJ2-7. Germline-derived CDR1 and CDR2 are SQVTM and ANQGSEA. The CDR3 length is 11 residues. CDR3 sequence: CSVASSYEQYF.

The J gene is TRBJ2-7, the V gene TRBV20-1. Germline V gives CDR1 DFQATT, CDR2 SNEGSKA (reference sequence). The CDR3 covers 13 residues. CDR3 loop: CSARAVRDYEQYF.

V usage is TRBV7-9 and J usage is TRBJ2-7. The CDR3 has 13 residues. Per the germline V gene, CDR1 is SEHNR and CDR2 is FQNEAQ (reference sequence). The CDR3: CASSLAVTYEQYF.

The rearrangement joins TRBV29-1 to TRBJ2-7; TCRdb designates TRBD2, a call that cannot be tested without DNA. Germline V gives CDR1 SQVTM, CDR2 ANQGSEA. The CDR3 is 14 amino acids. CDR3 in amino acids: CSVESPGPGYEQYF.

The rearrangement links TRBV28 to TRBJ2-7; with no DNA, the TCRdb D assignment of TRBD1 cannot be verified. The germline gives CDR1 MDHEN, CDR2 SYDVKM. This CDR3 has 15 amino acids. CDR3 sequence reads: CASSFTGTGYYEQYF.

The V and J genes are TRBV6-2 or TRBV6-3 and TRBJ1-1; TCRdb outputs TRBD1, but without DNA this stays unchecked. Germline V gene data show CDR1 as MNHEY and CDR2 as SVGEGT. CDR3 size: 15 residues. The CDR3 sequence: CASSQMDTGHTEAFF.

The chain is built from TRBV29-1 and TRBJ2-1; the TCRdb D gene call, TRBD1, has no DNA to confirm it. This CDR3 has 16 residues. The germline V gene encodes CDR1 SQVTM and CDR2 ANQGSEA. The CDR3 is CSVGLAGGDPRSGQFF.

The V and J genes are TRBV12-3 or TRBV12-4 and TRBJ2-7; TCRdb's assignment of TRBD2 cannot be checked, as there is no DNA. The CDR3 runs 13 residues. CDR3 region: CASSHGGFYEQYF.

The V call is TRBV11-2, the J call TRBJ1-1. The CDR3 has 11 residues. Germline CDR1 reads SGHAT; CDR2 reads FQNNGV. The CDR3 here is CASSHGTEAFF. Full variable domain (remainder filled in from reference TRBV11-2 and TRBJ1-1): EAGVAQSPRYKIIEKRQSVAFWCNPISGHATLYWYQQILGQGPKLLIQFQNNGVVDDSQLPKDRFSAERLKGVDSTLKIQPAKLEDSAVYLCASSHGTEAFFGQGTRLTVV.

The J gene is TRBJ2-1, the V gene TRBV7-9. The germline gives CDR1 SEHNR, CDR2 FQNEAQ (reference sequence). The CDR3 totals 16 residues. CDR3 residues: CASSPRSTEPYNEQFF.

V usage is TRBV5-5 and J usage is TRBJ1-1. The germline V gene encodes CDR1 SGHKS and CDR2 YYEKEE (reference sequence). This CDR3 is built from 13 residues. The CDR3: CASSFLINTEAFF.

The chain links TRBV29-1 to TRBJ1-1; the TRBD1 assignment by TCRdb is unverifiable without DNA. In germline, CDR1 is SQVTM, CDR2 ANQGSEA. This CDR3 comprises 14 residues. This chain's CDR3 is CSVLRQGVATEAFF.

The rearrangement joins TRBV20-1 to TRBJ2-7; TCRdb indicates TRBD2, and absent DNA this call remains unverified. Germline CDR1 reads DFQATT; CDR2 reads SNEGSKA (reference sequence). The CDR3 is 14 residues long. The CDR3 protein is CSASGTSGAYEQYF.

The CDR3 is CASTPSVFNTDTQYF. The gene calls are TRBV28 and TRBJ2-3; the D call from TCRdb, TRBD1, cannot be confirmed without DNA. Germline assignment: CDR1 MDHEN and CDR2 SYDVKM. The CDR3 is 15 residues long. The full variable domain, rest sourced from reference TRBV28 and TRBJ2-3, is DVKVTQSSRYLVKRTGEKVFLECVQDMDHENMFWYRQDPGLGLRLIYFSYDVKMKEKGDIPEGYSVSREKKERFSLILESASTNQTSMYLCASTPSVFNTDTQYFGPGTRLTVL.

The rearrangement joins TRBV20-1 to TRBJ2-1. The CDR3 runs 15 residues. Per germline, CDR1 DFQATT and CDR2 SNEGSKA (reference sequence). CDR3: CSARDPLAANNEQFF.

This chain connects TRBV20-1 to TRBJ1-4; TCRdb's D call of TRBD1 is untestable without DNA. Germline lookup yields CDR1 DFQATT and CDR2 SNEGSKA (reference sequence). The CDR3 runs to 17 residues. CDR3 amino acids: CSARDAGRIQGNEKLFF.

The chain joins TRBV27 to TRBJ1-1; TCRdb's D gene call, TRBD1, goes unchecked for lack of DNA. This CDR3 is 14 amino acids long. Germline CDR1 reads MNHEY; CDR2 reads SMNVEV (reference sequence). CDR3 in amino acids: CASSRQGGATEAFF.

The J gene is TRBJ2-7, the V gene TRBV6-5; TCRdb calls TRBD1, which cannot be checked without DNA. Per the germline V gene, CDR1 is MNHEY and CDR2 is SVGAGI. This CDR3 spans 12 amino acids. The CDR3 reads CASSWPGDEQYF.

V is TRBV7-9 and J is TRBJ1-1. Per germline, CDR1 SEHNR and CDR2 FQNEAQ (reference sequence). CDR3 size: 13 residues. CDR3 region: CASSPVDTTEAFF.

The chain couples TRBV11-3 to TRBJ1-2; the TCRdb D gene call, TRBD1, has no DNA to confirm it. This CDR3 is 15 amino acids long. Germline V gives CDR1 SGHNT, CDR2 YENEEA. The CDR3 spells CASSPSGTDYYGYTF. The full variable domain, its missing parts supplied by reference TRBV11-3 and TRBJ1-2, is EAGVVQSPRYKIIEKKQPVAFWCNPISGHNTLYWYLQNLGQGPELLIRYENEEAVDDSQLPKDRFSAERLKGVDSTLKIQPAELGDSAVYLCASSPSGTDYYGYTFGSGTRLTVV.

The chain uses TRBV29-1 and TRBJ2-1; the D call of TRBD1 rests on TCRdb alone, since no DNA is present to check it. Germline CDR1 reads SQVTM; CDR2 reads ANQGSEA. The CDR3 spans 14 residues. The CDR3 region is CSVEEGQGNNEQFF.

CDR3 amino acids: CASSLAGTGGWSSYEQYF. The chain joins TRBV5-1 to TRBJ2-7; TCRdb's D call of TRBD1 is untestable without DNA. This CDR3 comprises 18 residues. CDR1 SGHRS and CDR2 YFSETQ come from the germline V gene. The full variable domain, completed using reference TRBV5-1 and TRBJ2-7, is KAGVTQTPRYLIKTRGQQVTLSCSPISGHRSVSWYQQTPGQGLQFLFEYFSETQRNKGNFPGRFSGRQFSNSRSEMNVSTLELGDSALYLCASSLAGTGGWSSYEQYFGPGTRLTVT.

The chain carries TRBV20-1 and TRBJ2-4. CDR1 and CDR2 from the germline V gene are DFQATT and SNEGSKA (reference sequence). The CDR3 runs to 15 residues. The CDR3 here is CSARDTGVAKNIQYF.

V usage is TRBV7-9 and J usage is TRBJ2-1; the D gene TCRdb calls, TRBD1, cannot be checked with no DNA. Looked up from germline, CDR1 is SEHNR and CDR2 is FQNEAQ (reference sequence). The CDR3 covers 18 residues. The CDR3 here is CASSPRQGPGGSYNEQFF.

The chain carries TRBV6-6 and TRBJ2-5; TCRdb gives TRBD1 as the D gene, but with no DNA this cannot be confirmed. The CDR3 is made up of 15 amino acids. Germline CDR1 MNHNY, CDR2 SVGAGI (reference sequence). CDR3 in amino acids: CASSTPMDLQETQYF.

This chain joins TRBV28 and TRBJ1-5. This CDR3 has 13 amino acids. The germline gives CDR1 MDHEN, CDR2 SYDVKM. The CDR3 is CASSLGVDEPQHF.

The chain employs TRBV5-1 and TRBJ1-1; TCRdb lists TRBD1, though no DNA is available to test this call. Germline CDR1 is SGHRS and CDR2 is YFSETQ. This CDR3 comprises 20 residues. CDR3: CASSLSVQTGDVRGVDGAFF.